This T cell receptor beta chain stems from a study of OX40 agonist ivuxolimab in advanced cancers. At the level of the study: Allowance was made for prior anti-PD-1, anti-PD-L1 or anti-CTLA-4 therapy, and approximately 40% had some. Findings and caveats of the study: More expanded clones were seen, on average, in CD8+ T cells than in CD4+. Certain nonresponding patients likewise had low normalized T-cell clonal expansion.

CDR1 SEHNR and CDR2 FQNEAQ come from the germline V gene (reference sequence). V dropped 5 bases and J dropped 4; count of bases not matched to a gene: 9. CDR3 size: 18 residues. Method: immunoSEQ multiplex PCR; TCRdb's copy keeps in-frame clones and lacks some. In the table there are approximately 60,000 clones, roughly 84% of which are singletons. On this clone: As yet, its antigen is unknown.

Autoimmune disease history or systemic immunosuppression disqualified patients. The sequences come from CD4+ or CD8+ T cells sorted from blood, collected in a trial of the OX40 agonist ivuxolimab. This sequence was found in an adult with an advanced solid tumor such as melanoma, head and neck, liver or kidney cancer. V gene TRBV7-9 combines with J gene TRBJ2-1; 15 nucleotides line up with TRBD2. The CDR3 DNA follows: TGTGCCAGCAGCCCCCTTGGGACTAGCGGGGGGTATTACAATGAGCAGTTCTTC. It is translated as CASSPLGTSGGYYNEQFF.